A selection of T cell receptor beta chains follows, all from one sample in a study of T-cell memory formation after mild COVID-19. TCRdb analysed the 5' RACE reads with MiXCR anew, one entry per CDR3 protein. There are just under 550,000 distinct CDR3 sequences in the sample; roughly 20% occur only once, and around 12% lies in the top ten. The sample was PBMCs or a T cell subset sorted from them (not recorded which). Receptors were obtained from an adult woman who had mild COVID-19 (a few samples of this study predate the infection). Cell type and time point are not known. Both conserved end residues are trimmed from each CDR3.

>TRBV4-2
ASSHPGGQGRSGANVLT
>TRBV5-1
ASGLSGGAKTYEQY
>TRBV20-1
SARENRRGIGEQF
>TRBV24-1
ATGILGNEQF
>TRBV7-8
ASRVIEGINYGYT
>TRBV29-1
SVEHRGHGYT
>TRBV24-1
ATSTGVTGELF
>TRBV11-2
ASSRRDRGRSGELF
>TRBV4-1
ASSQGGTGGQPQH
>TRBV7-9
ASSLGLAGGVEQF
>TRBV7-9
ASSLVTIYGYT
>TRBV6-5
ASRRDYRNNQPQH
>TRBV4-1
ASSLPTNEKLF
>TRBV3-1
ASSQERLTNNEQF
>TRBV30
AWSVGLGTYEQY
>TRBV29-1
SVDLLAGTGKTDTQY
>TRBV2
ASRARTDYGYT
>TRBV4-3
ASSQDWLAEAIDEQY
>TRBV10-3
AIGYSYGYT
>TRBV12-5
ASRRTSGENNEQF
>TRBV12-3/TRBV12-4
ASSLGLAEAF
>TRBV20-1
SARDIGQASYNEQF
>TRBV7-6
ASSLALTGGFGDEAF
>TRBV5-5
ASSSDGPYEQY
>TRBV5-1
ASSPSWAGVDEQF
>TRBV5-4
ASSRGTGLFGYT
>TRBV12-3/TRBV12-4
ASSLYPLAGPTGAKNIQY
>TRBV7-3
ASSPTGGGLTEAF
>TRBV7-3
ASSTGPILYNEQF
>TRBV7-9
ASSSGPLGTGELF
>TRBV12-3/TRBV12-4
ASSDRDRDHKIYEQY
>TRBV14
ASSQSLVDEQY
>TRBV2
ASSESRTGATYEQY